This record looks at one T cell receptor (beta chain) sequence and its context. This receptor's antigen is unknown. Base qualities are not recorded, but no much larger clone differs from it by a single base. The data were taken from a study (dated by TCRdb to between 2014 and 2017). Looking at the study overall: The study examined whether tumor-infiltrating Tregs in breast cancer are drawn from blood Tregs or arise in situ by conversion from other CD4+ T cell subsets. The study at large found these results: The larger-cohort validation was restricted to a single TCR beta V-J rearrangement rather than whole repertoires. The TCR gene usage of tumor memory CD4+ T cells clustered together with blood and lymph node memory CD4+ cells and with lymph node naive CD4+ cells. The TCR alpha and beta sequences of tumor-infiltrating Tregs showed the greatest overlap with tumor naive CD4+ T cells, followed by blood naive CD4+ T cells.

The memory CD4+ T cell population was isolated based on a CD4+CD45RO+CD25- phenotype. Tregs, naive and memory CD4+ T cells from tumor, blood and ipsilateral draining lymph nodes of 5 or 6 breast cancer patients underwent full-length TCR alpha and beta sequencing. Tumor tissue and lymph nodes obtained from ipsilateral axillary dissection were perfused with PBS, minced and then digested with collagenase I and hyaluronidase. Sorted cell populations were confirmed by FACS to exceed 90% purity. Full-length TCR variable regions were amplified by 5' RACE PCR with constant-region reverse primers, and semi-nested PCR with Nested Universal Primer A was subsequently performed. The ReliaPrep RNA Cell Miniprep System was used to extract total RNA, which was then reverse transcribed into 5'RACE-ready cDNA with the SMARTer RACE 5'/3' Kit. Multiplex adaptors were used to barcode the full-length TCR alpha and beta libraries, which were then sequenced on an Illumina MiSeq. On the study's bioinformatics: For each of nine subset-tissue groups, sequencing data from the five patients were pooled, and the groups were compared by unsupervised clustering of TCR gene usage. Repertoire similarity was calculated with the Morisita-Horn index, weighting shared sequences by their contribution to each repertoire. Using fastp trimming at Q25 and MiXCR clonotype assembly, TCRdb reanalyzed the public sequencing data and kept in-frame beta chains. Each CDR3 protein gets just one entry, which takes the most common genes and DNA from the rows behind it. The V and J calls, along with clone size, are taken from TCRdb and not from the paper's own processing. In all, the sample holds under 45,000 distinct CDR3 sequences, and over 25% of those were seen once. More than 3.5% of the sample is held by the ten biggest clonotypes.

The sample comprised tumor-infiltrating memory CD4+ T cells sorted from the breast tumor. Explained via the paper, the cell subset or site label denotes: memory CD4+ T cells, CD4+CD45RO+CD25-. The sequence derives from a female donor with breast cancer.

The CDR3 corresponds to CATSYYAQGAGDTQYF. In nucleotide form, the sequence is TGTGCCACCAGCTACTATGCGCAGGGGGCTGGAGATACGCAGTATTTT. The chain joins TRBV15 to TRBJ2-3; 8 bases in the middle match TRBD1. Via the germline V gene (reference sequence), CDR1 is LNHNV and CDR2 YYDKDF. The cysteine opens and the phenylalanine closes a CDR3 of 16 amino acids. Only the CDR3 region is kept as DNA, spanning 48 bases read in frame from base 1. From V the trimming removes 5 bases and from J it removes 5 bases, while the gene matches leave 12 bases of the junction unaccounted for.